A selection of T cell receptor beta chains follows, all from one sample in a study of cytomegalovirus exposure and HLA in healthy donors. Clones were sequenced by immunoSEQ multiplex PCR, and TCRdb holds only the in-frame ones, with some missing. The sample has fewer than 200,000 clones; roughly 70% are singletons. Sequenced sample: PBMCs. Receptors originate from a woman younger than 30 in good health and CMV-seropositive. Both conserved end residues are part of each CDR3. D genes are given only for firm matches. A row's size may be missing; if present it is once, few, many or a size class.

TRBJ2-7,TRBV5-1,13,-,TRBD1,TGCGCCAGCCGACGGACAGGATCCTACGAGCAGTACTTC,CASRRTGSYEQYF
TRBJ1-2,TRBV19,14,-,TRBD1,TGTGCCAGTAGTATAATAGGACAGGATGCTGGCTACACCTTC,CASSIIGQDAGYTF
TRBJ2-1,TRBV18,15,-,TRBD2,TGTGCCAGCTCACCGTGGACTAGCGGAGACAATGAGCAGTTCTTC,CASSPWTSGDNEQFF
TRBJ2-1,TRBV2,13,-,-,TGTGCCAGCAGTGCACTTTTTGTTAATGAGCAGTTCTTC,CASSALFVNEQFF
TRBJ2-3,TRBV9,16,once,-,TGTGCCAGCAGCGTAGCCGCAGCGCTAGCCACAGATACGCAGTATTTT,CASSVAAALATDTQYF
TRBJ2-6,TRBV9,15,-,-,TGTGCCAGCAGCGGGACAGCCTCTGGGGCCAACGTCCTGACTTTC,CASSGTASGANVLTF
TRBJ1-1,TRBV12-5,14,-,-,TGTGCTAGTGGTTCCAACACGAAGAACACTGAAGCTTTCTTT,CASGSNTKNTEAFF
TRBJ2-2,TRBV5-4,13,-,-,TGTGCCAGTAGACAGGATAACGCCGGGGAGCTGTTTTTT,CASRQDNAGELFF
TRBJ1-5,TRBV4-3,15,once,TRBD1,TGCGCCAGCAGCCAGCACAGGGGGCTTGATCAGCCCCAGCATTTT,CASSQHRGLDQPQHF
TRBJ1-2,TRBV28,12,-,-,TGTGCCAGCACCTCCATCCCGCGTGGCTACACCTTC,CASTSIPRGYTF
TRBJ2-5,TRBV11-2,13,-,-,TGTGCCAGCAGAAAGCAGGCCGGCGAGACCCAGTACTTC,CASRKQAGETQYF
TRBJ1-1,TRBV5-8,14,-,TRBD1,TGTGCCAGCAGCTGGGACAGGGGCAACACTGAAGCTTTCTTT,CASSWDRGNTEAFF
TRBJ2-1,TRBV4-2,20,-,TRBD2,TGTGCCAGCAGCCGCCCAACACAGGGCGGGGGGGCCTCAGATCGCAATGAGCAGTTCTTC,CASSRPTQGGGASDRNEQFF
TRBJ2-5,TRBV13,18,-,TRBD2,TGTGCCAGCAGCTCAGTACCGGGACTAGCGGACCCTCAAGAGACCCAGTACTTC,CASSSVPGLADPQETQYF
TRBJ2-1,TRBV4-2,15,-,-,TGTGCCAGCAGCCAAGAGGGGGACTTTTACAATGAGCAGTTCTTC,CASSQEGDFYNEQFF
TRBJ1-1,TRBV9,10,-,-,TGTGCCAGCAGCGTAGGGCCCCCGATCTTT,CASSVGPPIF
TRBJ2-3,TRBV4-3,13,-,TRBD2,TGCGCCAGCAGCTCCCGACTAGCGGATACGCAGTATTTT,CASSSRLADTQYF
TRBJ1-5,TRBV2,14,-,-,TGTGCCAGCAGTGCTCGAGAGTGGGGCCAGCCCCAGCATTTT,CASSAREWGQPQHF
TRBJ1-4,TRBV7-9,18,-,-,TGTGCCAGCAGCTTTCTCCATCCCGGTGGGCAGGGGAATGAAAAACTGTTTTTT,CASSFLHPGGQGNEKLFF
TRBJ2-1,TRBV10-3,17,-,TRBD2,TGTGCCATCAGTGAGGGGGGGGCTAGCGGGGCCTACAATGAGCAGTTCTTC,CAISEGGASGAYNEQFF
TRBJ2-1,TRBV11-2,16,few,TRBD2,TGTGCCAGCAGCTTAGATACGGCGGGGGGGCCTTATCTAGAGTTCTTC,CASSLDTAGGPYLEFF
TRBJ1-1,TRBV7-8,14,-,-,TGTGCCAGCAGCTACTCTTCGGAGGTCACTGAAGCTTTCTTT,CASSYSSEVTEAFF
TRBJ2-7,TRBV29-1,12,-,TRBD1,TGCAGCGCTGGGACAGGGGTGGCCGAGCAGTACTTC,CSAGTGVAEQYF
TRBJ2-5,TRBV13,15,-,TRBD1,TGTGCCAGCAGCCCCTCCCCAGGGGGTAAAGAGACCCAGTACTTC,CASSPSPGGKETQYF
TRBJ2-3,TRBV9,17,-,TRBD2,TGTGCCAGCAGCGAAGGGACTAGCGGGGGGGTCACAGATACGCAGTATTTT,CASSEGTSGGVTDTQYF
TRBJ1-4,TRBV13,14,-,-,TGTGCCAGCAGCCGAACCCAGGGCATTGAAAAACTGTTTTTT,CASSRTQGIEKLFF
TRBJ1-2,TRBV7-8,16,-,-,TGTGCCAGCAGCGAGGGTGGGTTCCTGGGGAACTATGGCTACACCTTC,CASSEGGFLGNYGYTF
TRBJ2-5,TRBV10-2,15,-,TRBD1,TGCGCCAGCAGTGATAGGGACAGGATGTTTGGGGAGCAGTACTTC,CASSDRDRMFGEQYF